The 21 T cell receptor beta chains in this list originate from one sample, sequenced in a study of blood T cell repertoires in COVID-19. Assay used: immunoSEQ multiplex PCR; TCRdb lists only in-frame clones, some missing. The repertoire includes some 250,000 clones, around three quarters of them detected once, and about 3.5% sits in the top ten. Source material: peripheral blood. Receptors originate from an elderly woman with acute or convalescent COVID-19.

This clone was observed a handful of times. The rearrangement joins TRBV12-3 or TRBV12-4 to TRBJ2-7; D gene unclear. The CDR3 covers 13 residues. The germline V and J ends were trimmed by 2 bases and 4 bases, with 9 bases remaining between them. The CDR3 loop reads CASSLRALYEQYF. The CDR3 DNA follows: TGTGCCAGCAGTTTACGAGCGCTGTACGAGCAGTACTTC.

The rearrangement links TRBV9 to TRBJ1-5; 12 bases match TRBD1. Germline loops: CDR1 SGDLS, CDR2 YYNGEE. This CDR3 region has 15 residues. V lost 3 bases and J lost 6; bases outside the gene matches: 4. The chain's CDR3 is CASSGGTGGSQPQHF. The CDR3 bases are TGTGCCAGCAGCGGAGGGACAGGGGGCAGTCAGCCCCAGCATTTT.

J is TRBJ2-2 and V is TRBV5-4; 7 bases fit TRBD2. CDR1 SGHNT and CDR2 YYREEE come from the germline V gene (reference sequence). V was pared by 0 bases and J by 5 bases, with 7 bases of the junction left unmatched. CDR3 length equals 16 residues. DNA for the CDR3: TGTGCCAGCAGCTTGGGGGGCGGGGGACGGACCGGGGAGCTGTTTTTT. It is translated as CASSLGGGGRTGELFF.

The chain is built from TRBV19 and TRBJ2-3; the D gene is possibly TRBD2 (6 bases). The CDR3 covers 12 residues. V dropped 10 bases and J dropped 0 bases, with 8 bases sitting between them. Germline V gene sequence: CDR1 LNHDA, CDR2 SQIVND (reference sequence). Written as DNA, the CDR3 is TGTGCCACACGGGGGAGCACAGATACGCAGTATTTT. Translating gives CATRGSTDTQYF.

CDR3 residues: CASSPLGPRNTEAFF. The CDR3 DNA is TGTGCCAGCTCACCACTTGGCCCCAGGAACACTGAAGCTTTCTTT. This chain connects TRBV18 to TRBJ1-1; no reliable D call. Per germline, CDR1 KGHSH and CDR2 LQKENI. This CDR3 has 15 amino acids. Trimming removed 1 base from V and 1 base from J, with 10 bases in between.

This clone has a handful of counts. V is TRBV5-1 and J is TRBJ2-5; TRBD2 agrees at 7 bases. CDR1 and CDR2 (germline): SGHRS, YFSETQ. The CDR3 has 15 amino acids. The V segment lost 4 bases and the J segment 4 bases; nucleotides outside the gene matches: 10. CDR3 coding DNA: TGCGCCAGCAGCCCCGGGGAGGGTGGGATAGAGACCCAGTACTTC. Protein product: CASSPGEGGIETQYF.

The V call is TRBV7-9, the J call TRBJ2-7; 11 bases line up with TRBD1. From germline, CDR1 is SEHNR and CDR2 FQNEAQ (reference sequence). The CDR3 loop spans 13 amino acids. Unmatched junction bases numbered 4, after V lost 5 bases and J lost 7 bases. The CDR3 is CASSPGTGGEQYF. In DNA, the CDR3 is TGTGCCAGCAGCCCTGGGACAGGGGGAGAGCAGTACTTC. The full variable domain, in which reference TRBV7-9 and TRBJ2-7 provide the parts outside the CDR3, is DTGVSQNPRHKITKRGQNVTFRCDPISEHNRLYWYRQTLGQGPEFLTYFQNEAQLEKSRLLSDRFSAERPKGSFSTLEIQRTEQGDSAMYLCASSPGTGGEQYFGPGTRLTVT.

This clone showed up many times. The J gene is TRBJ1-2, the V gene TRBV6-2 or TRBV6-3; 8 bases map to TRBD1. This CDR3 is built from 17 residues. Germline V gene sequence: CDR1 MNHEY, CDR2 SVGEGT. Trimming removed 2 bases from V and 10 bases from J; junction bases left unmatched: 18. DNA of the CDR3: TGTGCCAGCAGTTACCGTGGAATTGTCCCGGGACAGGATTACTACACCTTC. Encoded protein: CASSYRGIVPGQDYYTF.

The gene calls are TRBV7-9 and TRBJ2-7, with 9 bases matching TRBD1. The junction had 8 bases not matched to a gene; V was cut back by 5 bases and J by 3 bases. CDR1 is SEHNR and CDR2 is FQNEAQ in the germline V gene (reference sequence). The CDR3 consists of 15 residues. CDR3 region: CASSPPGQGYYEQYF. In DNA form, the CDR3 reads TGTGCCAGCAGCCCTCCGGGACAGGGCTACTACGAGCAGTACTTC.

The chain carries TRBV29-1 and TRBJ1-2; weak D call: TRBD1 (5 bases). The CDR3 extends over 14 amino acids. The germline V and J ends were trimmed by 4 bases and 7 bases, with 19 bases remaining between them. The germline V gene encodes CDR1 SQVTM and CDR2 ANQGSEA. This CDR3 is CSVGQGAGKGGYTF. The CDR3 DNA reads as TGCAGCGTTGGGCAGGGCGCAGGGAAGGGTGGCTACACCTTC.

V and J are TRBV3-1 (or the pseudogene TRBV3-2) and TRBJ2-1, with 7 bases fitting TRBD2. The CDR3 is 15 amino acids. Per the germline V gene, CDR1 is LGHDT and CDR2 is YNNKEL (reference sequence). V shed 3 bases and J 8 bases; nucleotides not matched to a gene: 10. CDR3 amino acids: CASSHIAGLSYEQFF. The CDR3 bases are TGTGCCAGCAGCCACATAGCGGGCCTGAGCTATGAGCAGTTCTTC.

V and J are TRBV5-1 and TRBJ1-1; 8 bases map to TRBD1. Germline CDR1 SGHRS, CDR2 YFSETQ. The V gene end was trimmed by 0 bases and the J gene end by 7 bases; junction bases not matched to a gene: 5. The CDR3 has 14 amino acids. The CDR3 loop reads CASSLVTGGVEAFF. For the CDR3, the DNA is TGCGCCAGCAGCTTGGTCACAGGGGGGGTTGAAGCTTTCTTT.

The chain uses TRBV7-9 and TRBJ2-7; a weak D match, TRBD1 (6 bases). Germline V gene sequence: CDR1 SEHNR, CDR2 FQNEAQ (reference sequence). V gave up 5 bases and J gave up 0 bases, with 11 bases separating them. CDR3 size: 14 residues. For the CDR3, the DNA is TGTGCCAGCAGCCTGGGACAATTCTCCTACGAGCAGTACTTC. It specifies CASSLGQFSYEQYF.

This chain joins TRBV18 and TRBJ1-6; D unresolved. CDR3 length equals 14 residues. CDR1 is KGHSH, CDR2 LQKENI, per germline. V gave up 4 bases and J gave up 7 bases, with 11 bases separating them. Here the CDR3 reads CASSQGEPNSPLHF. The DNA for the CDR3 is TGTGCCAGCTCACAGGGAGAGCCGAATTCACCCCTCCACTTT. Complete variable domain (other parts from reference TRBV18 and TRBJ1-6): NAGVMQNPRHLVRRRGQEARLRCSPMKGHSHVYWYRQLPEEGLKFMVYLQKENIIDESGMPKERFSAEFPKEGPSILRIQQVVRGDSAAYFCASSQGEPNSPLHFGNGTRLTVT.

This clone was seen a few times. The genes are TRBV21-1 and TRBJ1-2; no check of the table's D call, TRBD1, against the DNA was made. TRBV21-1 is noted as a pseudogene. The CDR3 totals 15 residues. The CDR3 region is CASSTVQDPNYGYTF. DNA of the CDR3: TGTGCCAGCAGCACAGTACAGGACCCTAACTATGGCTACACCTTC.

This clone was seen more than once but under ten times. J is TRBJ2-3 and V is TRBV2; 10 bases align to TRBD2. There are 15 residues in the CDR3. V lost 4 bases and J lost 6; bases outside the gene matches: 7. Germline lookup yields CDR1 SNHLY and CDR2 FYNNEI. The CDR3 DNA sequence: TGTGCCAGCAGTGGAGCGGGGGGGCCCCGGGATACGCAGTATTTT. Encoded protein: CASSGAGGPRDTQYF. Looking up the rest from reference TRBV2 and TRBJ2-3 gives the full variable domain: EPEVTQTPSHQVTQMGQEVILRCVPISNHLYFYWYRQILGQKVEFLVSFYNNEISEKSEIFDDQFSVERPDGSNFTLKIRSTKLEDSAMYFCASSGAGGPRDTQYFGPGTRLTVL.

To note about this clone: The sample contains more than one DNA sequence encoding this CDR3. The chain employs TRBV11-2 and TRBJ1-3; D unresolved. The CDR3 runs to 15 residues. Trimming took 1 base from V and 0 from J, leaving 7 bases between them. Germline V gene lookup returns CDR1 SGHAT and CDR2 FQNNGV. The CDR3 sequence: CASSLAGSSGNTIYF. CDR3 coding DNA: TGTGCCAGCAGCTTAGCCGGGAGCTCTGGAAACACCATATATTTT. The complete variable domain, with remaining parts taken from reference TRBV11-2 and TRBJ1-3, reads EAGVAQSPRYKIIEKRQSVAFWCNPISGHATLYWYQQILGQGPKLLIQFQNNGVVDDSQLPKDRFSAERLKGVDSTLKIQPAKLEDSAVYLCASSLAGSSGNTIYFGEGSWLTVV.

This clone was detected a few times. This rearrangement joins TRBV19 to TRBJ1-2, with 7 bases matching TRBD1. The germline CDR1 and CDR2 sequences are LNHDA and SQIVND (reference sequence). The CDR3 spans 14 residues. The V and J ends lost 6 bases and 2 bases, in that order; junction bases with no gene match: 6. CDR3: CASRGDRSNYGYTF. The CDR3 DNA reads as TGTGCCAGTAGGGGGGACAGATCGAACTATGGCTACACCTTC.

This chain connects TRBV2 to TRBJ1-3; perhaps TRBD1 as D (5 bases). Trimming removed 7 bases at V and 4 bases at J, with 11 bases between. Germline loops: CDR1 SNHLY, CDR2 FYNNEI. This CDR3 is built from 13 residues. The CDR3 coding sequence is TGTGCCAGCACCCCCGGGGGAGGAAACACCATATATTTT. Amino acids: CASTPGGGNTIYF.

This clone was observed a single time. This chain links TRBV27 with TRBJ1-6; D is unclear. The length of the CDR3 is 13 residues. The V and J ends lost 3 bases and 10 bases respectively, with 10 bases between them. Germline lookup yields CDR1 MNHEY and CDR2 SMNVEV (reference sequence). The CDR3 nucleotides are TGTGCCAGCAGTTTCGGCGGGCCCTCACCCCTCCACTTT. Residues: CASSFGGPSPLHF.

A few counts support this clone. V usage is TRBV6-5 and J usage is TRBJ1-2, with unresolved D. Trimming removed 7 bases from V and 8 bases from J, with 11 bases in between. Germline V lookup: CDR1 MNHEY, CDR2 SVGAGI. The CDR3 is 11 amino acids. CDR3 coding DNA: TGTGCCAGCATGGAGGGAGGCGGCTACACCTTC. The encoded protein is CASMEGGGYTF.